This TCR beta chain came from a study of blood T cell repertoires in COVID-19. Across the study: Spain, Italy and the United States supplied samples that represented acute and convalescent COVID-19. T cells, B-cell-depleted T cells, or PBMCs supplied cDNA or gDNA.

Profiling relied on immunoSEQ multiplex PCR, and the TCRdb table lists in-frame clones only, not all of them. This table holds around 300,000 clones, roughly 90% found once. The CDR3 sequence is 15 residues long. Deletions cut 3 bases from V and 2 bases from J, with 11 bases between. Germline-derived CDR1 and CDR2 are LNHDA and SQIVND (reference sequence). The chain recombines TRBV19 with TRBJ1-3, with unresolved D. Sequenced material: peripheral blood. This sequence was found in a woman in her fifties or sixties with active or convalescent COVID-19. The CDR3 loop is CASSMQVTPGNTIYF. CDR3 bases: TGTGCCAGTAGTATGCAGGTAACACCTGGAAACACCATATATTTT.